The clone carrying this T cell receptor beta chain was seen a handful of times. A NOSPECS grade of at least 4, a Clinical Activity Score of at least 3 and duration under 3 months were recorded in ophthalmopathy patients. This entry comes from a study of T cells in Graves' hyperthyroidism and ophthalmopathy. TCR beta CDR3 region amplification was performed from RNA transcripts. Initially, a first-round RT-PCR of the TCR CDR3 employed the HTBI primer set. TCRdb passed the multiplex PCR reads through MiXCR, listing each CDR3 protein once. The data show hundreds of thousands of distinct CDR3 sequences, 15% to 20% seen once. Trimming shortened V by 6 bases and J by 0 bases, and 18 bases separated the two germline ends. The CDR3 loop spans 17 amino acids. Germline CDR1 is MDHEN and CDR2 is SYDVKM.

The chain joins TRBV28 to TRBJ1-3, with D perhaps TRBD1 (5 bases). The sequenced sample consisted of blood. The sequence was collected from a man aged 40-49 years with Graves' ophthalmopathy. The CDR3 protein is CASSLMRGGSSGNTIYF. CDR3 nucleotide sequence: TGTGCCAGCAGCCTCATGCGGGGGGGGTCCTCTGGAAACACCATATATTTT.